The sequence of this T cell receptor beta chain was determined in a study of CD8 T cells in ankylosing spondylitis. General study results and limits: In ankylosing spondylitis blood, a motif of eight highly homologous TCR beta variants appeared characteristic. The study looked at matched synovial fluid samples from ankylosing spondylitis patients. Disease-linked clones were reported to be significantly enriched there.

In making TCR beta libraries, quantitative 5'-RACE with molecular barcodes was used. TCRdb used MiXCR to reprocess the 5' RACE reads, holding one entry per CDR3 protein. The sample holds hundreds of thousands of distinct CDR3 sequences, more than 15% seen once. In its sample, this clonotype was seen a few times. Its antigen is not known. Germline CDR1 SQVTM, CDR2 ANQGSEA. This CDR3 is built from 14 residues. With V trimmed by 5 bases and J by 2 bases, 4 bases remained unmatched. This TCR came from a male donor with ankylosing spondylitis. V gene TRBV29-1 combines with J gene TRBJ2-3; 10 nucleotides agree with TRBD1. The sequencing sample was made of blood, either unsorted or a sorted T cell fraction (not recorded which). The CDR3 DNA follows: TGCAGCGTTCGGGACAGGGGATTCACAGATACGCAGTATTTT. Its protein product is CSVRDRGFTDTQYF.